This T cell receptor beta chain emerged from a study of shared clonotypes between healthy human individuals. Study results and limitations: For naive CD4 cells, approximately 4.8% of clonotypes were shared across a handful of donors.

Worth noting for this clone: Its cognate antigen is unknown.

Assay: immunoSEQ multiplex PCR; the TCRdb copy retains only in-frame clones and omits some. The repertoire holds approximately 180,000 clones, with about 93% as singletons. From germline, CDR1 is GTSNPN and CDR2 SVGIG (reference sequence). Trimming removed 0 bases at V and 5 bases at J, with 11 bases between. The CDR3 sequence is 14 residues long. The chain employs TRBV30 and TRBJ2-1, with a weak D call TRBD2 (6 bases). The sequencing input was naive CD4+ T cells sorted from blood. Indicated subset: CD45RA+ positively selected. This TCR was recovered from a woman aged 25 to 39 in good health. CDR3 sequence: CAWSVGGRNNEQFF. The CDR3 nucleotides read TGTGCCTGGAGTGTAGGAGGGAGGAACAATGAGCAGTTCTTC.